The source of this T cell receptor (beta chain) is a study of CD8+ T cells in alopecia areata. Separation by sorting yielded CD4+ and CD8+ T cells from PBMCs. Germline V gene sequence: CDR1 LGHNA, CDR2 YNFKEQ. There are 14 residues in the CDR3. Trimming shortened V by 2 bases and J by 8 bases, and 13 bases separated the two germline ends. Turning to this clone: Antigen unknown.

RNA was extracted and reverse transcribed into cDNA as the sequencing template. This table comes from immunoSEQ multiplex PCR, and its TCRdb copy is limited to in-frame clones, with some not included. The repertoire holds roughly 150,000 clones, with around two thirds as singletons. Study-wide findings and caveats: Lesional scalp, especially alopecia totalis/universalis, showed higher clonality than normal scalp. Compared with mice, patients displayed less clear TCR sharing, possibly for HLA-related reasons. Scalp sequencing captures resident alphabeta T cells of normal skin too.

The sample was CD8+ T cells sorted from blood. The rearrangement uses TRBV4-2 and TRBJ2-1; a weak D match, TRBD1 (6 bases). This clonotype was sampled from a human donor in good health. CDR3 loop: CASSQPPGVYEQFF. In DNA form, the CDR3 reads TGTGCCAGCAGCCAACCCCCAGGGGTCTATGAGCAGTTCTTC.